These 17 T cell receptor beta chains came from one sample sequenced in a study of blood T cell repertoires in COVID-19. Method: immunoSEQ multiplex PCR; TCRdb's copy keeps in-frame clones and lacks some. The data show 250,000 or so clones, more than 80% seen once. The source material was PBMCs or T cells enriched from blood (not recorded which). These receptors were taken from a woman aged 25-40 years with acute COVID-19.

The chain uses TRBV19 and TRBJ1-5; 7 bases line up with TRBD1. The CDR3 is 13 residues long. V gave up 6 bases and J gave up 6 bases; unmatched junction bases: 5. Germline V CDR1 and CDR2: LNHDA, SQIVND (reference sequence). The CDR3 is CASSDRAGQPQHF. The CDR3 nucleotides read TGTGCCAGTAGCGACAGGGCGGGTCAGCCCCAGCATTTT.

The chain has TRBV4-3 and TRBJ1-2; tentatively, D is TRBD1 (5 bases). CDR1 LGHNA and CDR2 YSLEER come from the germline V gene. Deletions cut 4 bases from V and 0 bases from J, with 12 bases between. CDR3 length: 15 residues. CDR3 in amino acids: CASSLGAASNYGYTF. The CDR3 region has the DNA TGCGCCAGCAGCCTAGGGGCGGCATCTAACTATGGCTACACCTTC.

CDR3 sequence reads: CASSHSKNTEAFF. The CDR3, as DNA: TGTGCCAGCAGCCATTCCAAGAACACTGAAGCTTTCTTT. V usage is TRBV3-1 (or the pseudogene TRBV3-2) and J usage is TRBJ1-1; D remains unclear. The V end was cut by 3 bases, the J end by 1 base, with 6 bases between. The germline gives CDR1 LGHDT, CDR2 YNNKEL (reference sequence). The CDR3 runs to 13 residues.

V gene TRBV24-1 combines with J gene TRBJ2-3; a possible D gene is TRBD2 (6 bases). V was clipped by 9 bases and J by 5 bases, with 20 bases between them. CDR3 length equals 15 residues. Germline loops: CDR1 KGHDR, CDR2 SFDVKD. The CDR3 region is CATGFSRGGEDTQYF. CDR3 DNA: TGTGCCACCGGTTTTTCAAGGGGAGGAGAAGATACGCAGTATTTT.

CDR3 in DNA: TGTGCCAGCTCGCCAGGGGCAGCGGGAGGGTACAATGAGCAGTTCTTC. Encoded protein: CASSPGAAGGYNEQFF. The J gene is TRBJ2-1, the V gene TRBV18; TRBD2 agrees at 10 bases. V dropped 6 bases and J dropped 4; count of bases not matched to a gene: 9. The CDR3 has 16 amino acids. Germline lookup yields CDR1 KGHSH and CDR2 LQKENI.

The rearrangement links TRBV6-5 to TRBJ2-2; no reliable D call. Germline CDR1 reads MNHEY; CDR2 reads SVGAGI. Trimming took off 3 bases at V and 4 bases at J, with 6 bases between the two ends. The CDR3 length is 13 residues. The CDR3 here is CASSYFSTGELFF. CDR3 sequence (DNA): TGTGCCAGCAGTTATTTCAGCACCGGGGAGCTGTTTTTT.

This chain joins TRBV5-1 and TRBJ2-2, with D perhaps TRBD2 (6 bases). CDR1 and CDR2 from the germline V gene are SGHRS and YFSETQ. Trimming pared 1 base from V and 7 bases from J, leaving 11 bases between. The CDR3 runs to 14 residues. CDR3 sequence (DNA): TGCGCCAGCAGCTTGTCACTAGCCGGCGGGGAGCTGTTTTTT. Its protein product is CASSLSLAGGELFF.

The CDR3 nucleotides read TGTGCCAGCAGCCAAGACCTAGGTGGGACTGAAGCTTTCTTT. Translating gives CASSQDLGGTEAFF. The genes are TRBV14 and TRBJ1-1; the D is unclear. The germline gives CDR1 SGHDN, CDR2 FVKESK. V lost 0 bases to trimming and J lost 5 bases, with 10 bases between them. This CDR3 is built from 14 residues. The variable domain in full, with the rest retrieved from reference TRBV14 and TRBJ1-1, is EAGVTQFPSHSVIEKGQTVTLRCDPISGHDNLYWYRRVMGKEIKFLLHFVKESKQDESGMPNNRFLAERTGGTYSTLKVQPAELEDSGVYFCASSQDLGGTEAFFGQGTRLTVV.

This CDR3 reads CASRYRGVIADTQYF. The CDR3 nucleotides read TGTGCCAGCAGATACAGGGGTGTGATTGCAGATACGCAGTATTTT. This chain uses TRBV27 with TRBJ2-3; 7 positions match TRBD1. Germline V CDR1 and CDR2: MNHEY, SMNVEV (reference sequence). V lost 6 bases to trimming and J lost 4 bases; unmatched junction nucleotides: 10. This CDR3 spans 15 amino acids.

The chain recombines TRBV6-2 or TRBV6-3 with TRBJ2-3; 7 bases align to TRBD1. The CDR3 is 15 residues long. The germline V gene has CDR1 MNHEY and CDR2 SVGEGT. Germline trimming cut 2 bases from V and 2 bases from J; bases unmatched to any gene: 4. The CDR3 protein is CASSYPDRVTDTQYF. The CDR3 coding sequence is TGTGCCAGCAGTTACCCCGACAGGGTCACAGATACGCAGTATTTT.

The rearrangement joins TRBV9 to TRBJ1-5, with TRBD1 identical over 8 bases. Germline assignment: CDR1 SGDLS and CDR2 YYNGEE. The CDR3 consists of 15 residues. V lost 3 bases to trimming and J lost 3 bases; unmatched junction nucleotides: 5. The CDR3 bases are TGTGCCAGCAGCGCCGGACAGGGAATCAATCAGCCCCAGCATTTT. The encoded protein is CASSAGQGINQPQHF.

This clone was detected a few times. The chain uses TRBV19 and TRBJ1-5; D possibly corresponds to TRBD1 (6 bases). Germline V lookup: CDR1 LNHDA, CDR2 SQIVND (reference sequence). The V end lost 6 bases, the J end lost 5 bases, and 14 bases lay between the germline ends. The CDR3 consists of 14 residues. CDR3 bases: TGTGCCAGTAGCTCGACGGGGGGGCATCAGCCCCAGCATTTT. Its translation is CASSSTGGHQPQHF.

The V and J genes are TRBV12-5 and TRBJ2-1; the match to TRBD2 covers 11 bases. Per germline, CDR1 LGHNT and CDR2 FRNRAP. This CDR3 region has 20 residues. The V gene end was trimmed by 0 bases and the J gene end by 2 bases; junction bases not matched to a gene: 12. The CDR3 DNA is TGTGCTAGTGGTTTGGTACTGGAGACTAGCGGGATGTTTACCTACAATGAGCAGTTCTTC. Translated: CASGLVLETSGMFTYNEQFF.

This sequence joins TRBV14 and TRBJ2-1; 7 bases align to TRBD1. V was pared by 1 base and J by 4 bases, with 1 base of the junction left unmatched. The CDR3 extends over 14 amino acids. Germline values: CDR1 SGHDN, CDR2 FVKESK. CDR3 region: CASSQGDSYNEQFF. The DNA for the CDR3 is TGTGCCAGCAGCCAAGGGGACAGTTACAATGAGCAGTTCTTC. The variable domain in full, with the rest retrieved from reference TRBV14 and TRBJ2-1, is EAGVTQFPSHSVIEKGQTVTLRCDPISGHDNLYWYRRVMGKEIKFLLHFVKESKQDESGMPNNRFLAERTGGTYSTLKVQPAELEDSGVYFCASSQGDSYNEQFFGPGTRLTVL.

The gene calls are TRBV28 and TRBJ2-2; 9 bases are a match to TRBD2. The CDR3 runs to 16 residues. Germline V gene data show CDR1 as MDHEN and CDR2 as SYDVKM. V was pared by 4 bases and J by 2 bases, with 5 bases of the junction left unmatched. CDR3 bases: TGTGCCAGCAGTTCCGCGGGAGGGCCTAACACCGGGGAGCTGTTTTTT. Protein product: CASSSAGGPNTGELFF.

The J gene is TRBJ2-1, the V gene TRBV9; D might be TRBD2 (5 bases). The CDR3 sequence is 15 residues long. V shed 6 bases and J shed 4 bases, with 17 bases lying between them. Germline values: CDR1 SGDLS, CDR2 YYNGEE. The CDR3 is CASTPEGANYNEQFF. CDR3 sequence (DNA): TGTGCCAGCACCCCCGAGGGTGCCAATTACAATGAGCAGTTCTTC.

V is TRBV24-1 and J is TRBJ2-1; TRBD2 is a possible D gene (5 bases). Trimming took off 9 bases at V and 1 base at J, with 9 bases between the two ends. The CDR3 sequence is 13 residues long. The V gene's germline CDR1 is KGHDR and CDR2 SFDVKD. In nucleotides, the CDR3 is TGTGCCACCTCGACGGGATCCTACAATGAGCAGTTCTTC. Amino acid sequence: CATSTGSYNEQFF.